Detailed here is one T cell receptor beta chain. The target antigen is unknown. Germline-derived CDR1 and CDR2 are MNHNS and SASEGT. The CDR3 has 14 residues. V dropped 7 bases and J dropped 2 bases, with 14 bases sitting between them. This sample stems from a study of cytomegalovirus exposure and HLA in healthy donors. Study context: There were 350 to 400 genotyped donors. Of these, 75% to 85% fell in the genetic ancestry cluster associated with self-reported Caucasian donors. The study's findings and limits: 164 TCR beta chains were listed as cytomegalovirus-associated. In terms of immune exposure information, only CMV serostatus was available. The study assumed roughly uniform donor sequencing depth for presence/absence analyses.

13 Jbeta primers and 60 Vbeta primers were used for the PCR. Measured with immunoSEQ multiplex PCR; TCRdb has only the in-frame clones, and not every one. Its clone listing holds approximately 110,000 clones. This chain joins TRBV6-1 and TRBJ1-2; D call uncertain. The receptor's source is a man aged 40-49 years in good health and CMV-seronegative. Sequences were obtained from PBMCs. CDR3 sequence: CASTPRGGNYGYTF. The CDR3 DNA follows: TGTGCCAGCACCCCCCGGGGAGGGAACTATGGCTACACCTTC.